The rows below give T cell receptor beta chains drawn from one sample of a study of OX40 agonist ivuxolimab in advanced cancers. Sequenced by immunoSEQ multiplex PCR; TCRdb stores in-frame clones only, minus some. The sample has 85,000 to 100,000 clones, about 85% seen once; the top ten hold about 3.8%. Sequenced here: CD4+ or CD8+ T cells sorted from blood, sampled in a trial of the OX40 agonist ivuxolimab. The origin of the receptors is an adult with an advanced solid tumor such as melanoma, head and neck, liver or kidney cancer. Both conserved end residues are part of each CDR3. A D gene is named only where the DNA matches it firmly. Clone size, where shown, is once, few, many, or a class for clones that have expanded.

j_call: TRBJ2-7
d_call: .
v_call: TRBV14
clone_size: .
cdr3_nt: TGTGCCAGCAGCCAAGATGTGGGTGGTACTTTTTACTTC
cdr3_aa: CASSQDVGGTFYF

j_call: TRBJ2-5
d_call: .
v_call: TRBV30
clone_size: .
cdr3_nt: TGTGCCTGGGCTCAGGGGCGTGAGGAGACCCAGTACTTC
cdr3_aa: CAWAQGREETQYF

j_call: TRBJ2-7
d_call: .
v_call: TRBV9
clone_size: .
cdr3_nt: TGTGCCAGCAGCGTAGCGGGGGACGACTACGAGCAGTACTTC
cdr3_aa: CASSVAGDDYEQYF

j_call: TRBJ2-7
d_call: .
v_call: TRBV7-6
clone_size: .
cdr3_nt: TGTGCCAGCAGCTTAGTCGGTGGCAGGGCTGACGAGCAGTACTTC
cdr3_aa: CASSLVGGRADEQYF

j_call: TRBJ2-5
d_call: .
v_call: TRBV14
clone_size: .
cdr3_nt: TGTGCCAGCAGCCTACAGGGTCCTCCAGAGACCCAGTACTTC
cdr3_aa: CASSLQGPPETQYF

j_call: TRBJ2-5
d_call: .
v_call: TRBV11-3
clone_size: .
cdr3_nt: TGTGCCAGCAGCTTAGTAAGGGGCCAAGAGACCCAGTACTTC
cdr3_aa: CASSLVRGQETQYF

j_call: TRBJ2-1
d_call: .
v_call: TRBV15
clone_size: once
cdr3_nt: TGTGCCACCAGCCATGGTTTTACAGCGGCGAAGAACAATGAGCAGTTCTTC
cdr3_aa: CATSHGFTAAKNNEQFF

j_call: TRBJ2-7
d_call: .
v_call: TRBV4-1
clone_size: .
cdr3_nt: TGCGCCAGCAGCCAAGGATTGAACAGGGCCTACGAGCAGTACTTC
cdr3_aa: CASSQGLNRAYEQYF

j_call: TRBJ2-1
d_call: .
v_call: TRBV7-2
clone_size: .
cdr3_nt: TGTGCCAGCAGCTTATCCTACCTAACAGGGAATGAGCAGTTCTTC
cdr3_aa: CASSLSYLTGNEQFF

j_call: TRBJ2-1
d_call: TRBD2
v_call: TRBV19
clone_size: .
cdr3_nt: TGTGCCTCCCAGATAGGAGTTGCGGGAGTTTTCTTC
cdr3_aa: CASQIGVAGVFF

j_call: TRBJ2-1
d_call: .
v_call: TRBV7-2
clone_size: .
cdr3_nt: TGTGCCAGCAGTCTAAATGCAGTAGCGGACAATGAGCAGTTCTTC
cdr3_aa: CASSLNAVADNEQFF

j_call: TRBJ1-1
d_call: .
v_call: TRBV30
clone_size: .
cdr3_nt: TGTGCCTGGTCGAGGTCGGCAACAGACGAAGCTTTCTTT
cdr3_aa: CAWSRSATDEAFF

j_call: TRBJ1-2
d_call: .
v_call: TRBV5-1
clone_size: .
cdr3_nt: TGCGCCAGCAGCTTGGAAATGGACAGATCCTATGGCTACACCTTC
cdr3_aa: CASSLEMDRSYGYTF

j_call: TRBJ2-5
d_call: TRBD1
v_call: TRBV10-3
clone_size: .
cdr3_nt: TGTGCCATCAGTGACAGGGGGGAGACCCAGTACTTC
cdr3_aa: CAISDRGETQYF

j_call: TRBJ2-1
d_call: .
v_call: TRBV9
clone_size: .
cdr3_nt: TGTGCCAGCAGCGTCGACCTGACTAGTCGCAATGAGCAGTTCTTC
cdr3_aa: CASSVDLTSRNEQFF

j_call: TRBJ2-3
d_call: .
v_call: TRBV6-5
clone_size: .
cdr3_nt: TGTGCCAGCAGTAACAGGGTCGGTGATACGCAGTATTTT
cdr3_aa: CASSNRVGDTQYF

j_call: TRBJ2-2
d_call: .
v_call: TRBV7-3
clone_size: .
cdr3_nt: TGTGCCAGCAGCTTAACTAGCGGGAACACCGGGGAGCTGTTTTTT
cdr3_aa: CASSLTSGNTGELFF

j_call: TRBJ2-7
d_call: .
v_call: TRBV4-1
clone_size: .
cdr3_nt: TGCGCCAGCAGACTTCGGGACACTGACTCCTACGAGCAGTACTTC
cdr3_aa: CASRLRDTDSYEQYF

j_call: TRBJ2-2
d_call: TRBD2
v_call: TRBV19
clone_size: .
cdr3_nt: TGTGCCAGTAGTCCCCCCCCCGGGACTAGCGCATCCACCGGGGAGCTGTTTTTT
cdr3_aa: CASSPPPGTSASTGELFF

j_call: TRBJ2-2
d_call: .
v_call: TRBV7-2
clone_size: .
cdr3_nt: TGTGCCAGCAGCCCCGGGACGAACACCGGGGAGCTGTTTTTT
cdr3_aa: CASSPGTNTGELFF

j_call: TRBJ1-4
d_call: TRBD1
v_call: TRBV5-4
clone_size: once
cdr3_nt: TGTGCCAGCAGCCAAGACAGGGGGACCGTAAAACTGTTTTTT
cdr3_aa: CASSQDRGTVKLFF

j_call: TRBJ2-7
d_call: TRBD2
v_call: TRBV2
clone_size: once
cdr3_nt: TGTGCCAGCACTAGCTATCAGGGAGTAGCGGGATACATCTCCTACGAGCAGTACTTC
cdr3_aa: CASTSYQGVAGYISYEQYF

j_call: TRBJ1-5
d_call: .
v_call: TRBV28
clone_size: once
cdr3_nt: TGTGCCAGCAGTTTATTACGTCAGCCCCAGCATTTT
cdr3_aa: CASSLLRQPQHF

j_call: TRBJ2-7
d_call: .
v_call: TRBV20-1
clone_size: .
cdr3_nt: TGCAGTGCTAGAGATGACTACGAGCAGTACTTC
cdr3_aa: CSARDDYEQYF

j_call: TRBJ2-7
d_call: .
v_call: TRBV30
clone_size: .
cdr3_nt: TGTGCCTGGAGTGTACCTCAGGGCTCCTACGAGCAGTACTTC
cdr3_aa: CAWSVPQGSYEQYF

j_call: TRBJ1-1
d_call: TRBD1
v_call: TRBV4-3
clone_size: .
cdr3_nt: TGCGCCAGCAGCCCAAGACAGGGGGCAGGCACTGAAGCTTTCTTT
cdr3_aa: CASSPRQGAGTEAFF

j_call: TRBJ2-7
d_call: .
v_call: TRBV5-5
clone_size: once
cdr3_nt: TGTGCCAGCAGCTTGGGAGGGTTGGAGCAGTACTTC
cdr3_aa: CASSLGGLEQYF

j_call: TRBJ2-7
d_call: TRBD2
v_call: TRBV28
clone_size: .
cdr3_nt: TGTGCCAGCAGTTACCCCCTTTGGACTAGCGGGAGATTAAGCTCCTACGAGCAGTACTTC
cdr3_aa: CASSYPLWTSGRLSSYEQYF

j_call: TRBJ2-7
d_call: .
v_call: TRBV7-9
clone_size: .
cdr3_nt: TGTGCCAGCAGCTTTATAGGGAACTACTACGAGCAGTACTTC
cdr3_aa: CASSFIGNYYEQYF

j_call: TRBJ2-7
d_call: .
v_call: TRBV6-5
clone_size: .
cdr3_nt: TGTGCCAGCAAGGCCGGGACGGGCCCCTACGAGCAGTACTTC
cdr3_aa: CASKAGTGPYEQYF

j_call: TRBJ1-5
d_call: .
v_call: TRBV18
clone_size: medium-sized
cdr3_nt: TGTGCCAGCTCACTTGTACAGGGTATGGGTCAGCCCCAGCATTTT
cdr3_aa: CASSLVQGMGQPQHF

j_call: TRBJ1-6
d_call: .
v_call: TRBV4-2
clone_size: .
cdr3_nt: TGTGCCAGCAGCCAGGATGTCACATATAATTCACCCCTCCACTTT
cdr3_aa: CASSQDVTYNSPLHF

j_call: TRBJ2-3
d_call: .
v_call: TRBV7-2
clone_size: .
cdr3_nt: TGTGCCAGCAGCTTCACCCCCGTCCCTAGCACAGATACGCAGTATTTT
cdr3_aa: CASSFTPVPSTDTQYF

j_call: TRBJ2-1
d_call: .
v_call: TRBV30
clone_size: once
cdr3_nt: TGTGCCTGGACTCCCGCAGGCAATGAGCAGTTCTTC
cdr3_aa: CAWTPAGNEQFF

j_call: TRBJ2-7
d_call: TRBD2
v_call: TRBV14
clone_size: .
cdr3_nt: TGTGCCAGCAGCCAAGCCCTCGGGGGGTACGAGCAGTACTTC
cdr3_aa: CASSQALGGYEQYF

j_call: TRBJ2-5
d_call: .
v_call: TRBV7-9
clone_size: .
cdr3_nt: TGTGCCAGCAGCTTAGCTCGGGCAGTGCAAGAGACCCAGTACTTC
cdr3_aa: CASSLARAVQETQYF

j_call: TRBJ2-7
d_call: .
v_call: TRBV11-2
clone_size: .
cdr3_nt: TGTGCCAGCAGCTTAGACAGTCCCTACGAGCAGTACTTC
cdr3_aa: CASSLDSPYEQYF

j_call: TRBJ2-3
d_call: TRBD1
v_call: TRBV10-3
clone_size: .
cdr3_nt: TGTGCCATCAGCCAGGACAGGGGAGTAGGAGATACGCAGTATTTT
cdr3_aa: CAISQDRGVGDTQYF

j_call: TRBJ2-7
d_call: .
v_call: TRBV11-2
clone_size: .
cdr3_nt: TGTGCCAGCAGCTTTTCGTCAGGACTCTCCTACGAGCAGTACTTC
cdr3_aa: CASSFSSGLSYEQYF

j_call: TRBJ2-2
d_call: TRBD2
v_call: TRBV5-1
clone_size: .
cdr3_nt: TGCGCCAGCAGCTTTGCCGGACTAGCTGGCCGGGAGCTGTTTTTT
cdr3_aa: CASSFAGLAGRELFF

j_call: TRBJ2-1
d_call: .
v_call: TRBV19
clone_size: .
cdr3_nt: TGTGCCAGTAGTATAGCCAAATCCTACAATGAGCAGTTCTTC
cdr3_aa: CASSIAKSYNEQFF

j_call: TRBJ2-3
d_call: .
v_call: TRBV11-2
clone_size: .
cdr3_nt: TGTGCCAGCAGCTTATCGTATGGGGGAGATACGCAGTATTTT
cdr3_aa: CASSLSYGGDTQYF